This is a list of T cell receptor beta chains from one sample in a study of tumor-infiltrating lymphocytes in primary liver carcinoma. One entry per CDR3 protein results from TCRdb running MiXCR on the multiplex PCR reads. Of roughly 70,000 distinct CDR3 sequences in the sample, around 69% are singletons; the top ten hold approximately 37%. What was sequenced was liver tumor tissue from sampling region 4. These receptors originate from a man between 35 and 55 years old with primary liver carcinoma and hepatitis B virus infection. Each CDR3 is given with its conserved first and last residue. The order of the fields is J gene, V gene, D gene, clone size, CDR3 protein, CDR3 DNA. A D gene is named only where the DNA matches it firmly. Expanded clones get a size class; other rows say once, few or many, or leave the size out.

J gene: TRBJ2-2; V gene: TRBV9; D gene: .; clone size: .; CDR3 protein: CASSVGGGRTGELFF; CDR3 DNA: TGTGCCAGCAGCGTAGGTGGGGGACGCACCGGGGAGCTGTTTTTT
J gene: TRBJ2-7; V gene: TRBV28; D gene: TRBD1; clone size: .; CDR3 protein: CASIWTGGSYEQHF; CDR3 DNA: TGTGCCAGCATCTGGACAGGGGGATCCTACGAGCAGCACTTC
J gene: TRBJ2-4; V gene: TRBV11-2; D gene: .; clone size: .; CDR3 protein: CAGTTSAVAKNIQYF; CDR3 DNA: TGTGCCGGCACCACTTCGGCGGTGGCCAAAAACATTCAGTACTTC
J gene: TRBJ1-5; V gene: TRBV29-1; D gene: TRBD1; clone size: .; CDR3 protein: CSVVGTGTNQPQHF; CDR3 DNA: TGCAGCGTTGTGGGGACAGGGACCAATCAGCCCCAGCATTTT
J gene: TRBJ2-3; V gene: TRBV12-5; D gene: .; clone size: .; CDR3 protein: CASGSKAGHTDTQYF; CDR3 DNA: TGTGCCAGTGGTTCCAAAGCGGGACACACGGATACGCAGTATTTT
J gene: TRBJ2-2; V gene: TRBV6-5; D gene: .; clone size: .; CDR3 protein: CASSYWGRGPNTGELLF; CDR3 DNA: TGTGCCAGCAGTTACTGGGGAAGGGGGCCTAACACGGGGGAGCTGCTTTTT
J gene: TRBJ1-1; V gene: TRBV29-1; D gene: .; clone size: .; CDR3 protein: CIVEAEGFIPEAFF; CDR3 DNA: TGCATCGTTGAAGCCGAAGGGTTTATCCCTGAAGCTTTCTTT
J gene: TRBJ2-1; V gene: TRBV4-1; D gene: .; clone size: .; CDR3 protein: CASSQGPSSYEEQFF; CDR3 DNA: TGCGCCAGCAGCCAAGGTCCTAGCTCCTACGAAGAGCAGTTCTTC
J gene: TRBJ2-4; V gene: TRBV11-1; D gene: TRBD2; clone size: once; CDR3 protein: CASSFPGASGTKYIRYF; CDR3 DNA: TGTGCCAGCAGCTTTCCCGGGGCTAGCGGGACCAAATACATTCGGTACTTC
J gene: TRBJ2-1; V gene: TRBV11-2; D gene: .; clone size: .; CDR3 protein: CASSLGQGPYSEQFF; CDR3 DNA: TGTGCCAGCAGTTTAGGTCAGGGCCCTTATAGTGAGCAGTTCTTC
J gene: TRBJ2-7; V gene: TRBV29-1; D gene: TRBD1; clone size: once; CDR3 protein: CSIEGTGSYKQYF; CDR3 DNA: TGTAGCATTGAAGGGACAGGTTCCTACAAGCAGTACTTC
J gene: TRBJ2-7; V gene: TRBV7-9; D gene: .; clone size: .; CDR3 protein: CASSWTYYVQYF; CDR3 DNA: TGTGCCAGCAGCTGGACATATTACGTGCAGTACTTC
J gene: TRBJ2-2; V gene: TRBV10-3; D gene: .; clone size: .; CDR3 protein: CAINGIANAGELFF; CDR3 DNA: TGTGCTATCAATGGGATCGCGAACGCCGGGGAGCTGTTTTTT
J gene: TRBJ1-1; V gene: TRBV30; D gene: .; clone size: .; CDR3 protein: CSWRLENTGAFF; CDR3 DNA: TGTTCCTGGAGATTGGAGAACACTGGAGCTTTCTTT
J gene: TRBJ2-7; V gene: TRBV10-3; D gene: TRBD1; clone size: .; CDR3 protein: CAIIGQGGFYEQYF; CDR3 DNA: TGTGCCATCATTGGACAGGGGGGATTCTACGAGCAGTACTTC
J gene: TRBJ1-4; V gene: TRBV10-3; D gene: TRBD1; clone size: many; CDR3 protein: CAISESGQGATNEKLFF; CDR3 DNA: TGTGCCATCAGTGAGTCTGGACAGGGGGCAACTAATGAAAAACTGTTTTTT
J gene: TRBJ2-1; V gene: TRBV6-6; D gene: TRBD2; clone size: .; CDR3 protein: CASSYPRVTGGLSNEQFF; CDR3 DNA: TGTGCCAGCAGTTACCCTCGGGTGACGGGAGGACTGTCCAATGAGCAGTTCTTC
J gene: TRBJ2-7; V gene: TRBV9; D gene: TRBD2; clone size: .; CDR3 protein: CASGGGRNEQYF; CDR3 DNA: TGTGCCAGCGGGGGGGGTAGGAACGAGCAGTACTTC
J gene: TRBJ1-2; V gene: TRBV6-5; D gene: .; clone size: many; CDR3 protein: CASRVGVNYGYTF; CDR3 DNA: TGTGCCAGTAGGGTCGGGGTCAACTATGGCTACACCTTC
J gene: TRBJ2-7; V gene: TRBV12-5; D gene: .; clone size: .; CDR3 protein: CAREGTGSYEQYF; CDR3 DNA: TGTGCCAGAGAGGGGACCGGTTCCTACGAACAGTACTTC
J gene: TRBJ2-7; V gene: TRBV29-1; D gene: .; clone size: medium-sized; CDR3 protein: CSVTSSSYEQYF; CDR3 DNA: TGCAGCGTTACTAGCAGCTCCTACGAGCAGTACTTC
J gene: TRBJ2-3; V gene: TRBV5-5; D gene: .; clone size: few; CDR3 protein: CASSLGTYTDTLYF; CDR3 DNA: TGTGCCAGCAGCTTGGGGACTTATACAGATACGCTGTATTTT
J gene: TRBJ2-5; V gene: TRBV6-2/TRBV6-3; D gene: .; clone size: many; CDR3 protein: CASNWARRETQYF; CDR3 DNA: TGTGCCAGCAATTGGGCCCGAAGAGAGACCCAGTACTTC
J gene: TRBJ2-3; V gene: TRBV2; D gene: .; clone size: .; CDR3 protein: CASSPGGGVGTDTQYF; CDR3 DNA: TGTGCCAGCAGCCCTGGTGGAGGGGTTGGGACAGATACGCAGTATTTT
J gene: TRBJ2-2; V gene: TRBV5-5; D gene: .; clone size: .; CDR3 protein: CASSMGWTNTGEPFF; CDR3 DNA: TGCGCCAGCAGCATGGGCTGGACGAACACCGGGGAGCCGTTTTTT
J gene: TRBJ2-7; V gene: TRBV4-3; D gene: .; clone size: few; CDR3 protein: CASSQDWGPPSYEQYF; CDR3 DNA: TGCGCCAGCAGCCAAGATTGGGGGCCCCCCTCCTACGAGCAGTACTTC
J gene: TRBJ2-1; V gene: TRBV6-4; D gene: .; clone size: .; CDR3 protein: CASAIRVESQYYNEQFF; CDR3 DNA: TGTGCCAGCGCTATTAGGGTAGAATCCCAGTACTACAATGAGCAGTTCTTC
J gene: TRBJ2-1; V gene: TRBV29-1; D gene: .; clone size: .; CDR3 protein: CAVVGLVNEQFF; CDR3 DNA: TGCGCCGTTGTCGGTCTAGTCAATGAGCAGTTCTTC
J gene: TRBJ1-1; V gene: TRBV6-6; D gene: .; clone size: .; CDR3 protein: CASSGAGVWTEAFF; CDR3 DNA: TGTGCCAGCAGTGGGGCAGGGGTATGGACTGAAGCTTTCTTT
J gene: TRBJ2-2; V gene: TRBV6-1; D gene: TRBD2; clone size: .; CDR3 protein: CASKYTSGRRTGELFF; CDR3 DNA: TGTGCCAGCAAATATACTAGCGGGAGACGGACCGGGGAGCTGTTTTTT
J gene: TRBJ1-2; V gene: TRBV9; D gene: TRBD1; clone size: .; CDR3 protein: CASSMNRGAYTF; CDR3 DNA: TGTGCCAGCAGCATGAACAGGGGCGCCTACACCTTC
J gene: TRBJ2-1; V gene: TRBV5-1; D gene: .; clone size: .; CDR3 protein: CASSLRSNSEQFF; CDR3 DNA: TGCGCCAGCAGCTTGAGGAGCAACAGCGAGCAGTTCTTC
J gene: TRBJ2-2; V gene: TRBV7-8; D gene: .; clone size: .; CDR3 protein: CASSLITGANTGELFF; CDR3 DNA: TGTGCCAGCAGCTTAATAACAGGCGCGAACACCGGGGAGCTGTTTTTT
J gene: TRBJ2-1; V gene: TRBV4-1; D gene: .; clone size: .; CDR3 protein: CASSLGRLYEQFF; CDR3 DNA: TGCGCCAGCAGCCTGGGACGGTTGTATGAGCAGTTCTTC
J gene: TRBJ1-1; V gene: TRBV2; D gene: .; clone size: many; CDR3 protein: CASSEQGPEAFF; CDR3 DNA: TGTGCCAGCAGTGAACAGGGCCCTGAAGCTTTCTTT